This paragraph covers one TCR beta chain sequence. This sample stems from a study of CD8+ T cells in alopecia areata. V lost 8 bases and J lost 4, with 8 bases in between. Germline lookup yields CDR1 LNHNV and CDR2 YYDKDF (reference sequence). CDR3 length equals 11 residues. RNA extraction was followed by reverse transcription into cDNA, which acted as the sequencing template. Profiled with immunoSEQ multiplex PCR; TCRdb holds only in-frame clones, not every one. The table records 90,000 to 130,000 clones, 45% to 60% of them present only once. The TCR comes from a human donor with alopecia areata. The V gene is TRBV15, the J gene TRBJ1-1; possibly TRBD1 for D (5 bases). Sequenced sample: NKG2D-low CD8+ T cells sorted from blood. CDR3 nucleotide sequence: TGTGCCACCTCGGGGGGCACTGAAGCTTTCTTT. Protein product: CATSGGTEAFF.